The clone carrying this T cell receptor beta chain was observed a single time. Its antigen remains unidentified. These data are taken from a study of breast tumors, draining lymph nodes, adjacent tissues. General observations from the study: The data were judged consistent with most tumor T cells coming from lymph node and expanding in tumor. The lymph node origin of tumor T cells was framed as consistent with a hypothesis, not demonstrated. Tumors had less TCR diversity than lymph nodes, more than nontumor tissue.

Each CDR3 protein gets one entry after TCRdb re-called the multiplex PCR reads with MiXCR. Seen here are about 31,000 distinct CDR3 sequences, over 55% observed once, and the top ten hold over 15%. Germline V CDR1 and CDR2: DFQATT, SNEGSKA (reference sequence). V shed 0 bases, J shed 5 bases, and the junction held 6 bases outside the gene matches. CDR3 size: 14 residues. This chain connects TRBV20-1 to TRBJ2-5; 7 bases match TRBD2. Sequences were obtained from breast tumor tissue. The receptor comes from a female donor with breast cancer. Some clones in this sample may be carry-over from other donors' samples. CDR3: CSAREAGVRETQYF. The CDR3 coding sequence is TGCAGTGCTAGAGAGGCGGGAGTCCGCGAGACCCAGTACTTC.